The 21 T cell receptor beta chains presented below share a single source sample, sequenced in a study of regulatory T cells in long-lasting Graves disease. Time point of the sample: persistent/refractory GD, antithyroid drugs over 5 years with positive TRAb. Preparation of the TCR library used RNA extracted from PBMCs. Construction of the TCR beta libraries employed iRepertoire HTBI primers in conjunction with Arm-PCR of CDR3 regions. In TCRdb, the multiplex PCR reads were re-called with MiXCR into one record per CDR3 protein. The top ten clones hold around 20% of a sample with about 400,000 distinct CDR3 sequences, about 20% of them seen once. The sequenced sample was peripheral blood mononuclear cells (PBMCs), obtained when the disease was refractory, from a patient treated with antithyroid drugs. These TCRs come from a female donor with Graves disease.

The sample holds one count of this clonotype. The gene calls are TRBV28 and TRBJ2-1; 7 bases align to TRBD2. Germline V gives CDR1 MDHEN, CDR2 SYDVKM. This CDR3 spans 20 amino acids. V was pared by 1 base and J by 0 bases, with 15 bases of the junction left unmatched. CDR3 region: CASSLLFLGGSGYSYNEQFF. The CDR3 nucleotides are TGTGCCAGCAGTTTATTGTTCTTGGGCGGTAGCGGGTACTCCTACAATGAGCAGTTCTTC.

V and J are TRBV6-1 and TRBJ2-3; 12 nucleotides align to TRBD2. V lost 6 bases to trimming and J lost 7 bases; unmatched junction nucleotides: 5. The germline gives CDR1 MNHNS, CDR2 SASEGT. CDR3 length: 14 amino acids. CDR3 bases: TGTGCCAGCAGGAGGACTAGCGGGATTTATACGCAGTATTTT. It encodes CASRRTSGIYTQYF.

In its sample, this clonotype was seen a few times. The gene calls are TRBV6-2 or TRBV6-3 and TRBJ2-3, with 13 bases identical to TRBD2. The CDR3 is made up of 15 amino acids. After removal of 5 bases from V and 5 bases from J, the junction contained 4 bases not matched to a gene. Per germline, CDR1 MNHEY and CDR2 SVGEGT. Here the CDR3 DNA reads TGTGCCAGCAGTAATGGACTAGCGGGAGTAGATACGCAGTATTTT. Protein: CASSNGLAGVDTQYF.

This clonotype showed up just a few times. V is TRBV12-3 or TRBV12-4 and J is TRBJ2-5; D remains ambiguous. The CDR3 spans 14 residues. V gave up 3 bases and J gave up 3 bases, with 11 bases separating them. CDR3 in DNA: TGTGCCAGCAGTTTTGAATTTGGGGAAGAGACCCAGTACTTC. The encoded protein is CASSFEFGEETQYF.

The genes are TRBV19 and TRBJ2-7; 14 bases are a match to TRBD2. The V segment lost 7 bases and the J segment 5 bases; nucleotides outside the gene matches: 13. The germline CDR1 and CDR2 sequences are LNHDA and SQIVND (reference sequence). The CDR3 sequence is 17 residues long. CDR3 loop: CASTSGTSGRKSHEQYF. The CDR3, as DNA: TGTGCCAGTACTTCCGGGACTAGCGGGAGAAAATCCCACGAGCAGTACTTC.

This clonotype showed up just a few times. The rearrangement uses TRBV7-9 and TRBJ2-7, with D tentatively TRBD1 or TRBD2 (5 bases each). CDR1 is SEHNR and CDR2 is FQNEAQ in the germline V gene (reference sequence). This CDR3 is 17 amino acids long. Trimming removed 1 base from V and 0 bases from J, with 16 bases in between. The chain's CDR3 is CASSLGWGTGISYEQYF. DNA of the CDR3: TGTGCCAGCAGCTTAGGTTGGGGGACGGGGATCTCCTACGAGCAGTACTTC.

The rearrangement uses TRBV7-9 and TRBJ1-4; TRBD1 might be the D (6 bases). CDR1 is SEHNR, CDR2 FQNEAQ, per germline (reference sequence). V lost 8 bases and J lost 7, with 17 bases in between. This CDR3 spans 14 amino acids. The CDR3 is CASAGWGAGEKLFF. Here the CDR3 DNA reads TGTGCCAGCGCGGGTTGGGGGGCGGGTGAAAAACTGTTTTTT. The full variable domain, its missing parts supplied by reference TRBV7-9 and TRBJ1-4, is DTGVSQNPRHKITKRGQNVTFRCDPISEHNRLYWYRQTLGQGPEFLTYFQNEAQLEKSRLLSDRFSAERPKGSFSTLEIQRTEQGDSAMYLCASAGWGAGEKLFFGSGTQLSVL.

This clonotype was seen ten or more times. The chain joins TRBV2 to TRBJ2-2, with unresolved D. V lost 3 bases to trimming and J lost 7 bases, with 3 bases between them. The CDR3 length is 11 residues. Germline V gene sequence: CDR1 SNHLY, CDR2 FYNNEI. The CDR3 is CASSEFGELFF. The CDR3 coding sequence is TGTGCCAGCAGTGAGTTCGGGGAGCTGTTTTTT.

Comments on this clonotype: One end of the junction varies from germline; a read error may be responsible. The chain combines TRBV12-3 or TRBV12-4 with TRBJ1-5; the D is unclear. The CDR3 spans 13 residues. This chain's CDR3 is CASSLGVGQSQHF. In DNA, the CDR3 is TGTGCCAGCAGTTTAGGGGTCGGTCAGTCCCAGCATTTT.

At least ten counts were recorded for this clonotype. This sequence joins TRBV7-9 and TRBJ2-7, with a tentative D call TRBD2 (6 bases). Germline assignment: CDR1 SEHNR and CDR2 FQNEAQ (reference sequence). This CDR3 has 16 residues. Trimming left V 2 bases short and J 5 bases short, with 19 bases between. The CDR3 coding sequence is TGTGCCAGCAGCTTAACCCCGCTCGGGACTTACAACGAGCAGTACTTC. It yields the protein CASSLTPLGTYNEQYF.

This clonotype was seen only a few times. The chain combines TRBV29-1 with TRBJ2-7; tentative D call: TRBD2 (5 bases). Germline V CDR1 and CDR2: SQVTM, ANQGSEA. The CDR3 is made up of 12 amino acids. Deletions cut 4 bases from V and 5 bases from J, with 12 bases between. The CDR3 reads CSVGKGVNEQYF. The CDR3 nucleotides read TGCAGCGTTGGGAAGGGAGTGAACGAGCAGTACTTC.

In this sample, this clonotype turned up many times. The chain links TRBV29-1 to TRBJ1-1; D may be TRBD1 (5 bases). This CDR3 contains 12 residues. Trimming shortened V by 7 bases and J by 2 bases, and 11 bases separated the two germline ends. Germline CDR1 SQVTM, CDR2 ANQGSEA. This chain's CDR3 is CSGGDGNTEAFF. In DNA, the CDR3 is TGCAGCGGAGGGGACGGTAACACTGAAGCTTTCTTT.

This clonotype is a singleton in its sample. Given a much more abundant clone one base away, this may be a read error. The V call is TRBV6-1, the J call TRBJ2-5; 8 bases agree with TRBD1. The CDR3 is 12 amino acids. The germline CDR1 and CDR2 sequences are MNHNS and SASEGT. With V trimmed by 11 bases and J by 4 bases, 6 bases remained unmatched. The CDR3 nucleotides are TGTGCCTGCGGACAGGGAGTAGAGACCCAGTACTTC. The encoded protein is CACGQGVETQYF.

The chain combines TRBV6-5 with TRBJ1-1, with no clear D. With 2 bases removed from V and 4 bases from J, the gap between germline ends came to 11 bases. Germline CDR1 is MNHEY and CDR2 is SVGAGI. This CDR3 region has 14 residues. The CDR3 region is CASSYPLRSTEAFF. Here the CDR3 DNA reads TGTGCCAGCAGTTACCCCCTCCGGAGCACTGAAGCTTTCTTT.

Comment on this clonotype: Just one base apart from a much larger clone, this may be a read error. The gene calls are TRBV2 and TRBJ1-5; weak D call: TRBD1 (5 bases). This CDR3 contains 13 residues. V lost 7 bases and J lost 4, with 11 bases in between. The germline CDR1 and CDR2 sequences are SNHLY and FYNNEI. This chain's CDR3 is CASNWGNNQPQHF. CDR3 nucleotide sequence: TGTGCCAGCAACTGGGGCAATAATCAGCCCCAGCATTTT.

The table lists this clonotype with many counts. This sequence joins TRBV5-1 and TRBJ1-1; TRBD1 aligns across 7 bases. J lost 4 bases, V lost 4 bases, and 7 bases had no gene match. This CDR3 region has 14 residues. The germline gives CDR1 SGHRS, CDR2 YFSETQ. CDR3 residues: CASSVGQPSTEAFF. DNA for the CDR3: TGCGCCAGCAGCGTGGGACAGCCGAGCACTGAAGCTTTCTTT.

Ten or more counts support this clonotype. V is TRBV12-3 or TRBV12-4 and J is TRBJ2-7; 8 nucleotides match TRBD2. The trim removed 6 bases at V and 7 bases at J, leaving 5 bases unmatched. CDR3 length: 12 amino acids. The CDR3: CASSRGGTEQYF. CDR3 coding DNA: TGTGCCAGCAGCCGGGGGGGTACAGAGCAGTACTTC.

The chain links TRBV20-1 to TRBJ2-7; 8 bases map to TRBD1. The length of the CDR3 is 14 residues. V was pared by 3 bases and J by 3 bases, with 7 bases of the junction left unmatched. Looked up from germline, CDR1 is DFQATT and CDR2 is SNEGSKA (reference sequence). CDR3 sequence reads: CSARAADRDYEQYF. In nucleotides, the CDR3 is TGCAGTGCTAGGGCAGCGGACAGGGACTACGAGCAGTACTTC.

This clonotype was detected only a few times. This chain joins TRBV7-2 and TRBJ1-6; D gene ambiguous. The CDR3 sequence is 14 residues long. Germline CDR1 reads SGHTA; CDR2 reads FQGNSA. V lost 1 base and J lost 7, with 8 bases in between. Written as DNA, the CDR3 is TGTGCCAGCAGCTTAGGTGGCGGCAATTCACCCCTCCACTTT. This codes for CASSLGGGNSPLHF.

The V gene is TRBV20-1, the J gene TRBJ2-1; D may be TRBD2 (6 bases). The V end was cut by 1 base, the J end by 6 bases, with 13 bases between. The CDR3 sequence is 14 residues long. Germline CDR1 reads DFQATT; CDR2 reads SNEGSKA (reference sequence). The DNA of the CDR3 is TGCAGTGCTAGAGGGGGGGAGTCGGGCAATGAGCAGTTCTTC. Its protein product is CSARGGESGNEQFF.

A few counts support this clonotype. This chain connects TRBV28 to TRBJ2-7, with 13 bases fitting TRBD2. V shed 8 bases, J shed 7 bases, and the junction held 8 bases outside the gene matches. CDR1 and CDR2 from the germline V gene are MDHEN and SYDVKM. The CDR3 sequence is 14 residues long. The CDR3 sequence is CASETSGRAREQYF. Written as DNA, the CDR3 is TGTGCCAGCGAAACTAGCGGGAGGGCCAGGGAGCAGTACTTC.